This record concerns one T cell receptor (beta chain) sequence. Germline V gene data show CDR1 as SGHRS and CDR2 as YFSETQ. The trim removed 2 bases at V and 5 bases at J, leaving 3 bases unmatched. The CDR3 extends over 14 amino acids. The sample comes from a study of blood T cell repertoires in COVID-19. Authors' processing steps: Reference gene primer amplification in the assay estimated nucleated cell counts. TCRdb's copy holds only in-frame clones and misses some; the assay was immunoSEQ multiplex PCR. V, J and clone size reflect that table, while D and trimming were determined from the DNA. The table has some 280,000 clones, 89% seen once; the top ten hold under 15%.

This clonotype originated in a woman aged 60-75 years with acute or convalescent COVID-19. The material sequenced was peripheral blood. The chain combines TRBV5-1 with TRBJ2-4; 8 bases line up with TRBD1. The CDR3 coding sequence is TGCGCCAGCAGCTTTGCGACAGGGGAAAACATTCAGTACTTC. Protein product: CASSFATGENIQYF.